The 9 T cell receptor beta chains given below trace back to one sample, sequenced in a study of cytomegalovirus exposure and HLA in healthy donors. The method was immunoSEQ multiplex PCR; TCRdb's version includes in-frame clones alone and lacks a portion of them. The table records under 250,000 clones, roughly 84% of them present only once. Material for sequencing was PBMCs. These receptors all stem from a young man in good health and CMV-seropositive.

The rearrangement uses TRBV6-5 and TRBJ2-1, with 7 bases that match TRBD2. Germline V gene sequence: CDR1 MNHEY, CDR2 SVGAGI. This CDR3 contains 14 residues. The V segment lost 4 bases and the J segment 2 bases; nucleotides outside the gene matches: 2. CDR3 coding DNA: TGTGCCAGCAGTTTGGGACTACCCTACAATGAGCAGTTCTTC. Residues: CASSLGLPYNEQFF.

V gene TRBV19 combines with J gene TRBJ1-1; D remains ambiguous. CDR3 size: 14 residues. Germline-derived CDR1 and CDR2 are LNHDA and SQIVND (reference sequence). Trimming stripped 5 bases from V and 2 bases from J, with 12 bases between. As DNA, the CDR3 is TGTGCCAGTAGTCTGGGAAGAGGCAACACTGAAGCTTTCTTT. Its translation is CASSLGRGNTEAFF.

The chain combines TRBV11-3 with TRBJ2-1; 7 bases map to TRBD1. Germline CDR1 reads SGHNT; CDR2 reads YENEEA. The CDR3 loop spans 14 amino acids. The trim removed 4 bases at V and 4 bases at J, leaving 4 bases unmatched. Written as DNA, the CDR3 is TGTGCCAGCAGCTCTAGGGACAGTTACAATGAGCAGTTCTTC. Translation: CASSSRDSYNEQFF.

The gene calls are TRBV30 and TRBJ2-1; 11 bases match TRBD2. The junction had 6 bases not matched to a gene; V was cut back by 2 bases and J by 9 bases. The CDR3 is made up of 14 amino acids. The germline gives CDR1 GTSNPN, CDR2 SVGIG (reference sequence). CDR3: CAWSSSGRESEQFF. The CDR3 nucleotides read TGTGCCTGGAGTAGTAGCGGGAGGGAAAGTGAGCAGTTCTTC.

V gene TRBV5-1 combines with J gene TRBJ1-1; no definite D call. V gave up 0 bases and J gave up 2 bases, with 11 bases separating them. The CDR3 totals 15 residues. Germline assignment: CDR1 SGHRS and CDR2 YFSETQ. The CDR3 DNA reads as TGCGCCAGCAGCTTGGGCAGGCGAGCTAACACTGAAGCTTTCTTT. Its translation is CASSLGRRANTEAFF.

The chain recombines TRBV18 with TRBJ2-7, with D perhaps TRBD1 (5 bases). In germline, CDR1 is KGHSH, CDR2 LQKENI. Deletions cut 5 bases from V and 3 bases from J, with 14 bases between. This CDR3 region has 14 residues. CDR3 region: CASSSYDRYYEQYF. CDR3 in DNA: TGTGCCAGCTCATCCTACGACAGATACTACGAGCAGTACTTC.

The V gene is TRBV6-5, the J gene TRBJ2-7, with 9 bases lining up with TRBD1. V gave up 2 bases and J gave up 2 bases; unmatched junction bases: 4. Germline V gives CDR1 MNHEY, CDR2 SVGAGI. The CDR3 is made up of 15 amino acids. CDR3 in DNA: TGTGCCAGCAGTTACGCGACAGGGGGTACCTACGAGCAGTACTTC. Encoded protein: CASSYATGGTYEQYF.

J is TRBJ2-5 and V is TRBV7-2; D possibly matches TRBD1 or TRBD2 (5 bases each). CDR3 length: 14 residues. Germline V lookup: CDR1 SGHTA, CDR2 FQGNSA. Trimming stripped 3 bases from V and 5 bases from J, with 13 bases between. Here the CDR3 reads CASSFGTPGETQYF. The CDR3 nucleotides are TGTGCCAGCAGCTTCGGGACCCCTGGGGAGACCCAGTACTTC.

The chain is built from TRBV7-6 and TRBJ2-3; 8 positions match TRBD1. Losses at the gene ends were 6 bases for V and 5 bases for J; bases not matched to a gene: 4. The CDR3 contains 13 residues. CDR1 is SGHVS and CDR2 is FNYEAQ in the germline V gene. The CDR3 sequence is CASSQDRGDTQYF. The CDR3 DNA reads TGTGCCAGCAGTCAAGACAGGGGAGATACGCAGTATTTT.